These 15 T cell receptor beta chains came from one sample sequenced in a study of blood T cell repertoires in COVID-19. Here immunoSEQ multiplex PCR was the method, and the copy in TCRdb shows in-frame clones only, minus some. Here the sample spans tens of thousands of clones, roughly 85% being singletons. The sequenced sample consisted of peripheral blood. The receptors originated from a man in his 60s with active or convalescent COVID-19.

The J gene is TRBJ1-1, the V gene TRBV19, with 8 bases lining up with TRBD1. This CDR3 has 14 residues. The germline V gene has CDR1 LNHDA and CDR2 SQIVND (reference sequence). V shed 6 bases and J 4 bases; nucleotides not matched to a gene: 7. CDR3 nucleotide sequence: TGTGCCAGTAGCCCCCGTGGACAGGGCACTGAAGCTTTCTTT. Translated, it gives CASSPRGQGTEAFF.

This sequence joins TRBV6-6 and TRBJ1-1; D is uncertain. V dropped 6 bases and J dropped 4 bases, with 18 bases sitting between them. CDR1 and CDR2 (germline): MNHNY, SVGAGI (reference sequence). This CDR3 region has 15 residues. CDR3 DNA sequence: TGTGCCAGCAGCTCACTAAGCGGGTCCCCCACTGAAGCTTTCTTT. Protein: CASSSLSGSPTEAFF.

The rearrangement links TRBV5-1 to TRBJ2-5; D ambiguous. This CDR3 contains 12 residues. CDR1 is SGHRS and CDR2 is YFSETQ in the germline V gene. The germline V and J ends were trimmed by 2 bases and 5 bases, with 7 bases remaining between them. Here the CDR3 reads CASSFSEETQYF. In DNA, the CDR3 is TGCGCCAGCAGCTTTTCTGAGGAGACCCAGTACTTC.

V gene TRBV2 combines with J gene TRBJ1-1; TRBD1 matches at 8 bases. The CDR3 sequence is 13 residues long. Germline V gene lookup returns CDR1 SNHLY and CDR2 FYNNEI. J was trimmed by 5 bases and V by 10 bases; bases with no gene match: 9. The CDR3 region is CAIDRGGRTEAFF. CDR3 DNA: TGTGCCATAGACAGGGGAGGTCGAACTGAAGCTTTCTTT. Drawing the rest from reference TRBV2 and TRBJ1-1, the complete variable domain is EPEVTQTPSHQVTQMGQEVILRCVPISNHLYFYWYRQILGQKVEFLVSFYNNEISEKSEIFDDQFSVERPDGSNFTLKIRSTKLEDSAMYFCAIDRGGRTEAFFGQGTRLTVV.

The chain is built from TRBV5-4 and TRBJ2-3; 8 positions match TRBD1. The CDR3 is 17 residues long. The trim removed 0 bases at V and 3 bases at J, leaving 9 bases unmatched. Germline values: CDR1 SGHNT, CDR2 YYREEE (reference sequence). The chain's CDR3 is CASSLVSGGLGTDTQYF. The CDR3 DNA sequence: TGTGCCAGCAGCTTGGTTTCAGGGGGCCTAGGGACAGATACGCAGTATTTT.

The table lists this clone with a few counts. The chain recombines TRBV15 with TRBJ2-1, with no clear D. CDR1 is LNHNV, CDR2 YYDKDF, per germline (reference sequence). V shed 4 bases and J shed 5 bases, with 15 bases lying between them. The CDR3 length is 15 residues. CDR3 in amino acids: CATSKRDGSNNEQFF. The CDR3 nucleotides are TGTGCCACCAGCAAGCGAGACGGGTCCAACAATGAGCAGTTCTTC.

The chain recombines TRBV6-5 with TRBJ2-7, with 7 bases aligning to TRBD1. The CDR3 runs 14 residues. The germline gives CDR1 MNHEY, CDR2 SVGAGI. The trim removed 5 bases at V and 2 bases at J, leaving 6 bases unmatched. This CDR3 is CASSMTGLTYEQYF. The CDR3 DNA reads TGTGCCAGCAGTATGACAGGGTTAACCTACGAGCAGTACTTC.

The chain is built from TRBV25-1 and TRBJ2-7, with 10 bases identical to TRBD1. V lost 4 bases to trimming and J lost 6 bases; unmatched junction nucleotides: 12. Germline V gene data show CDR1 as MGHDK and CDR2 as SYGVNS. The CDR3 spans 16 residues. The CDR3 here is CASSAGGGQGFREQYF. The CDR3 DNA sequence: TGTGCCAGCAGTGCGGGTGGGGGACAGGGGTTTCGCGAGCAGTACTTC.

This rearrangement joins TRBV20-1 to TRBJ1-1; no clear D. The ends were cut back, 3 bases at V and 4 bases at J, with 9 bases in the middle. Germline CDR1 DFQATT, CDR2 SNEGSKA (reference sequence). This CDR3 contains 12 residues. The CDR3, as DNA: TGCAGTGCTAGTTTCGAGTCCACTGAAGCTTTCTTT. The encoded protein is CSASFESTEAFF.

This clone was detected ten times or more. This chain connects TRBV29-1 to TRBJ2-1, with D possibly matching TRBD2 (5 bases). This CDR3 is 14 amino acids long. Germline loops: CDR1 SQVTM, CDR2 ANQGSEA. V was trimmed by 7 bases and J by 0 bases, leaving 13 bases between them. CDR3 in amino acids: CSGTPGLSYNEQFF. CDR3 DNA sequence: TGCAGCGGTACTCCAGGACTCTCCTACAATGAGCAGTTCTTC.

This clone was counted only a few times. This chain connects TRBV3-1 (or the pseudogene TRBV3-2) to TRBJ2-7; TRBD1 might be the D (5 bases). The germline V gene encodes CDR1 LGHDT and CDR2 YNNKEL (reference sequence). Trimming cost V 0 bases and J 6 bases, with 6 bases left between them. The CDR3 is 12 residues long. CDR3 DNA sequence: TGTGCCAGCAGCCAAGATCAGGGCGAGCAGTACTTC. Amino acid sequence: CASSQDQGEQYF.

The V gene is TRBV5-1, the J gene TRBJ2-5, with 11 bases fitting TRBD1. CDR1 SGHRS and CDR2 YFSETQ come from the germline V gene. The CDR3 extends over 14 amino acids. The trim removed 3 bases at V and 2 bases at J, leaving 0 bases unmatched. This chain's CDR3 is CASSWDRGQETQYF. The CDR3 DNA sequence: TGCGCCAGCAGCTGGGACAGGGGGCAAGAGACCCAGTACTTC.

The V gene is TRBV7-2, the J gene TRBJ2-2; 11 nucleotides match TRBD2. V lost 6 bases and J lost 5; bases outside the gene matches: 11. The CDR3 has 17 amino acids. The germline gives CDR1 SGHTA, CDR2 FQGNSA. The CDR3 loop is CASSRDPSGGITGELFF. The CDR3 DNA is TGTGCCAGCAGTCGAGATCCTAGCGGGGGGATTACCGGGGAGCTGTTTTTT. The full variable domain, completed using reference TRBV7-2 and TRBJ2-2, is GAGVSQSPSNKVTEKGKDVELRCDPISGHTALYWYRQSLGQGLEFLIYFQGNSAPDKSGLPSDRFSAERTGGSVSTLTIQRTQQEDSAVYLCASSRDPSGGITGELFFGEGSRLTVL.

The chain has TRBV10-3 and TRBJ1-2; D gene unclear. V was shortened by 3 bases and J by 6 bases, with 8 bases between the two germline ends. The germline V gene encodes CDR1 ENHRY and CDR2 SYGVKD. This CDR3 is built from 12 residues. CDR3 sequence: CAISDSYNGYTF. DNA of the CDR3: TGTGCCATCAGTGACAGTTATAATGGCTACACCTTC.

DNA of the CDR3: TGTGCCAGCAGCCAAATACTAGCGGGGATAAGCTCCTACAATGAGCAGTTCTTC. Amino acid sequence: CASSQILAGISSYNEQFF. The J gene is TRBJ2-1, the V gene TRBV3-1 (or the pseudogene TRBV3-2); 10 nucleotides align to TRBD2. Looked up from germline, CDR1 is LGHDT and CDR2 is YNNKEL (reference sequence). The J segment lost 0 bases and the V segment lost 2 bases, leaving 7 bases of the junction unmatched. The CDR3 sequence is 18 residues long.